The entry that follows covers one T cell receptor (beta chain) sequence. This sample was taken from a study of OX40 agonist ivuxolimab in advanced cancers. Study details: Patients received intravenous ivuxolimab every 2 weeks at 0.01 to 10 mg/kg. A mean age of about 59 years, range about 20 to 85, was recorded, and about 83% were male.

Per the germline V gene, CDR1 is SGHVS and CDR2 is FNYEAQ. Trimming pared 2 bases from V and 6 bases from J, leaving 5 bases between. This CDR3 has 12 amino acids. Sampling of blood occurred at baseline, cycle 4 day 1, and cycle 7 day 1. Repertoires were generated with immunoSEQ multiplex PCR, while TCRdb's copy carries only in-frame clones and drops some. The sample contains under 20,000 clones, roughly four fifths of which appear only once. The sequencing here drew on CD4+ or CD8+ T cells sorted from blood, taken in a trial of the OX40 agonist ivuxolimab. This clonotype originated in an adult with an advanced solid tumor such as melanoma, head and neck, liver or kidney cancer. The rearrangement joins TRBV7-6 to TRBJ2-1; D call uncertain. DNA for the CDR3: TGTGCCAGCAGCTTAACTGCCAATGAGCAGTTCTTC. This gives the protein CASSLTANEQFF.